This T cell receptor (beta chain) was documented in a study of monozygotic twins with inflammatory bowel disease. Whole-study findings and limits: Healthy co-twins showed greater TCRbeta diversity (inverse Simpson) than IBD patients.

Researchers used template switching to add UMIs featuring a 6-nucleotide sample barcode. TCRdb processed the 5' RACE reads again and assigns one entry to each CDR3 protein, with no DNA. The table lists 350,000 to 500,000 distinct CDR3 sequences. One blood sample of approximately 2.7 ml was taken from each donor. As for this clonotype: Antigen specificity is unknown.

CDR1 and CDR2 (germline): SGHTA, FQGNSA. The CDR3 totals 14 residues. Specimen: blood. The rearrangement joins TRBV7-2 to TRBJ1-2; TCRdb picks TRBD1, but there is no DNA to check that call. The clonotype originates from a human donor with ulcerative colitis or Crohn's disease, or a healthy co-twin of an affected twin (not recorded which). The CDR3 sequence: CASSLADRSYGYTF.